These 32 T cell receptor beta chains came from one sample sequenced in a study of cytomegalovirus exposure and HLA in healthy donors. PCR used 60 Vbeta primers and 13 Jbeta primers. Some clones are missing from TCRdb's copy, which holds only in-frame ones; the method was immunoSEQ multiplex PCR. This repertoire includes some 130,000 clones. The sequencing input was PBMCs. All receptors derive from a woman aged 40 to 50 in good health and CMV-seropositive.

The V call is TRBV10-2, the J call TRBJ2-3, with D unresolved. From germline, CDR1 is WSHSY and CDR2 SAAADI. V shed 0 bases and J shed 2 bases, with 12 bases lying between them. The CDR3 contains 16 residues. The CDR3 bases are TGCGCCAGCAGTGAGTCCTGGAGCCCTGTCACAGATACGCAGTATTTT. It specifies CASSESWSPVTDTQYF.

The gene calls are TRBV6-1 and TRBJ2-1, with 10 bases aligning to TRBD2. CDR1 is MNHNS and CDR2 is SASEGT in the germline V gene. The V segment lost 1 base and the J segment 7 bases; nucleotides outside the gene matches: 7. The CDR3 sequence is 16 residues long. CDR3 DNA: TGTGCCAGCAGTGAAGGAGCGGGAGGGTGGGGGAATGAGCAGTTCTTC. This encodes CASSEGAGGWGNEQFF.

The chain combines TRBV28 with TRBJ1-5; 9 bases line up with TRBD1. CDR1 and CDR2 (germline): MDHEN, SYDVKM. The V and J ends lost 5 bases and 5 bases, in that order; junction bases with no gene match: 7. This CDR3 has 15 residues. The chain's CDR3 is CASSPTRTGDQPQHF. In nucleotides, the CDR3 is TGTGCCAGCAGTCCGACCCGGACAGGGGATCAGCCCCAGCATTTT.

This chain joins TRBV25-1 and TRBJ2-7; TRBD2 matches at 14 bases. The CDR3 totals 16 residues. Germline lookup yields CDR1 MGHDK and CDR2 SYGVNS. With V trimmed by 4 bases and J by 7 bases, 9 bases remained unmatched. The CDR3 bases are TGTGCCAGCAGTGCCACCAGACTAGCGGGAGGGCAAGAGCAGTACTTC. Protein: CASSATRLAGGQEQYF.

V usage is TRBV6-6 and J usage is TRBJ2-7; tentatively, D is TRBD1 (6 bases). Trimming left V 7 bases short and J 9 bases short, with 19 bases between. This CDR3 region has 13 residues. CDR1 is MNHNY and CDR2 is SVGAGI in the germline V gene (reference sequence). The CDR3 DNA follows: TGTGCCAGCACTTTGAACAGGGAGATCGGGCAGTACTTC. Translating it yields CASTLNREIGQYF.

The gene calls are TRBV9 and TRBJ1-1, with TRBD1 matching over 7 bases. Trimming removed 3 bases from V and 5 bases from J; junction bases left unmatched: 10. The CDR3 loop spans 15 amino acids. The germline V gene has CDR1 SGDLS and CDR2 YYNGEE. The CDR3 loop is CASSARDSSRTEAFF. As DNA, the CDR3 is TGTGCCAGCAGCGCTCGGGACAGCTCGAGAACTGAAGCTTTCTTT.

CDR3 bases: TGCGCCAGCAGCTTGGTGGTAGCGGGAGCCTACGAGCAGTACTTC. Its translation is CASSLVVAGAYEQYF. V gene TRBV5-1 combines with J gene TRBJ2-7; 9 bases match TRBD2. This CDR3 has 15 amino acids. Germline CDR1 reads SGHRS; CDR2 reads YFSETQ. J was trimmed by 2 bases and V by 0 bases; bases with no gene match: 3.

J is TRBJ2-1 and V is TRBV7-2, with D perhaps matching TRBD2 (5 bases). The CDR3 extends over 14 amino acids. Trimming removed 4 bases at V and 4 bases at J, with 11 bases between. Germline V CDR1 and CDR2: SGHTA, FQGNSA. The CDR3 DNA follows: TGTGCCAGCAGCTCGATCGCGGGTTACAATGAGCAGTTCTTC. The encoded protein is CASSSIAGYNEQFF.

The chain links TRBV19 to TRBJ2-7; the D gene is possibly TRBD2 (6 bases). Trimming pared 5 bases from V and 0 bases from J, leaving 11 bases between. The CDR3 spans 14 residues. Germline V gene lookup returns CDR1 LNHDA and CDR2 SQIVND (reference sequence). CDR3 DNA: TGTGCCAGTAGTCCCCGGGGGAGCTCCTACGAGCAGTACTTC. Amino acid sequence: CASSPRGSSYEQYF.

V gene TRBV7-2 combines with J gene TRBJ2-5, with 7 bases that match TRBD1. The CDR3 has 14 residues. Germline V CDR1 and CDR2: SGHTA, FQGNSA. V lost 5 bases and J lost 1; bases outside the gene matches: 4. The CDR3 DNA reads TGTGCCAGCAGCCTCGGACAGGTCCAAGAGACCCAGTACTTC. Amino acids: CASSLGQVQETQYF.

The rearrangement joins TRBV6-6 to TRBJ1-6; D is possibly TRBD1 (6 bases). Germline-derived CDR1 and CDR2 are MNHNY and SVGAGI (reference sequence). The V end was cut by 5 bases, the J end by 6 bases, with 14 bases between. The length of the CDR3 is 15 residues. The CDR3 DNA is TGTGCCAGCAGTCCTTTCAACAGGGTTAATTCACCCCTCCACTTT. Translation: CASSPFNRVNSPLHF.

In regard to this clone: The same CDR3 is also encoded by other DNA sequences in this sample. The gene calls are TRBV7-9 and TRBJ2-7, with 11 bases lining up with TRBD2. Germline V gene sequence: CDR1 SEHNR, CDR2 FQNEAQ (reference sequence). V was clipped by 3 bases and J by 2 bases; unmatched bases: 0. This CDR3 region has 14 residues. The CDR3 protein is CASSFSGRAYEQYF. The DNA of the CDR3 is TGTGCCAGCAGCTTTAGCGGGAGGGCCTACGAGCAGTACTTC.

The CDR3 nucleotides read TGCAGCGTTGTGGGGGGGTCCTACGAGCAGTACTTC. Protein product: CSVVGGSYEQYF. The rearrangement uses TRBV29-1 and TRBJ2-7; 7 bases align to TRBD2. The CDR3 contains 12 residues. CDR1 and CDR2 (germline): SQVTM, ANQGSEA. Trimming removed 4 bases from V and 1 base from J; junction bases left unmatched: 1.

V usage is TRBV2 and J usage is TRBJ1-1, with D perhaps matching TRBD1 (6 bases). The CDR3 totals 15 residues. From germline, CDR1 is SNHLY and CDR2 FYNNEI. V gave up 5 bases and J gave up 0 bases, with 13 bases separating them. CDR3 region: CASSLWTEMNTEAFF. For the CDR3, the DNA is TGTGCCAGCAGTCTTTGGACAGAGATGAACACTGAAGCTTTCTTT.

V is TRBV7-2 and J is TRBJ2-4; 16 bases are a match to TRBD2. Germline V gene lookup returns CDR1 SGHTA and CDR2 FQGNSA. V was clipped by 1 base and J by 2 bases; unmatched bases: 5. The CDR3 is made up of 19 amino acids. The CDR3 nucleotides read TGTGCCAGCAGCTTAGTGGGACTAGCGGGAGGGCCATCCAAAAACATTCAGTACTTC. Amino acids: CASSLVGLAGGPSKNIQYF.

V and J are TRBV30 and TRBJ1-1; D remains unclear. The CDR3 is 13 residues long. The ends were cut back, 2 bases at V and 7 bases at J, with 14 bases in the middle. Germline CDR1 is GTSNPN and CDR2 is SVGIG (reference sequence). The CDR3 reads CAWSFPPGVEAFF. The CDR3 bases are TGTGCCTGGAGTTTCCCCCCCGGAGTTGAAGCTTTCTTT.

V is TRBV7-6 and J is TRBJ2-7; D is possibly TRBD2 (5 bases). The CDR3 contains 15 residues. Germline CDR1 reads SGHVS; CDR2 reads FNYEAQ. Deletions cut 5 bases from V and 0 bases from J, with 14 bases between. CDR3 sequence reads: CASSLIASSSYEQYF. The CDR3 DNA follows: TGTGCCAGCAGCCTTATAGCGTCCAGCTCCTACGAGCAGTACTTC.

The gene calls are TRBV21-1 and TRBJ1-4; the D segment call TRBD1 is taken from the table without a DNA check. TRBV21-1 has pseudogene status. CDR3 length: 15 amino acids. The CDR3 spells CASSNRQGLSEKLFF. The CDR3 bases are TGTGCCAGCAGCAACCGACAGGGGCTTTCCGAAAAACTGTTTTTT.

The rearrangement joins TRBV18 to TRBJ2-2; TRBD2 matches 8 bases. The CDR3 runs to 17 residues. The germline V gene encodes CDR1 KGHSH and CDR2 LQKENI. J gave up 3 bases and V 6 bases, and 12 bases lay outside the gene matches. This CDR3 reads CASSPLSSGGDTGELFF. The CDR3 nucleotides are TGTGCCAGCTCCCCTCTGTCCAGCGGGGGCGACACCGGGGAGCTGTTTTTT.

The rearrangement uses TRBV27 and TRBJ1-5; D uncertain. CDR3 length equals 14 residues. Looked up from germline, CDR1 is MNHEY and CDR2 is SMNVEV (reference sequence). Trimming shortened V by 2 bases and J by 4 bases, and 9 bases separated the two germline ends. CDR3 bases: TGTGCCAGCAGTTTAGATGCCGGGAATCAGCCCCAGCATTTT. It codes for CASSLDAGNQPQHF.

This chain links TRBV7-9 with TRBJ2-5; 8 nucleotides line up with TRBD2. The CDR3 runs 13 residues. Germline assignment: CDR1 SEHNR and CDR2 FQNEAQ (reference sequence). After removal of 2 bases from V and 5 bases from J, the junction contained 1 base not matched to a gene. CDR3 in amino acids: CASSLSGGETQYF. CDR3 sequence (DNA): TGTGCCAGCAGCTTATCGGGAGGGGAGACCCAGTACTTC.

The rearrangement joins TRBV18 to TRBJ2-5; tentatively, D is TRBD2 (6 bases). This CDR3 region has 15 residues. The V gene lost 4 bases and the J gene lost 4 bases, with 16 bases spanning the gap. Germline-derived CDR1 and CDR2 are KGHSH and LQKENI. In nucleotides, the CDR3 is TGTGCCAGCTCACTACTCTTCGGGGGATTAGAGACCCAGTACTTC. It translates to CASSLLFGGLETQYF.

The chain combines TRBV5-7 with TRBJ2-7, with unresolved D. TRBV5-7 is designated an ORF whose function remains uncertain. Trimming stripped 4 bases from V and 8 bases from J, with 19 bases between. The CDR3 covers 14 residues. CDR3 DNA: TGTGCCAGCAGCGAGATTCGCATGGTCGACAAGCAGTACTTC. It is translated as CASSEIRMVDKQYF.

The chain combines TRBV9 with TRBJ1-3; a possible D gene is TRBD1 (6 bases). CDR3 length equals 16 residues. In germline, CDR1 is SGDLS, CDR2 YYNGEE. Trimming shortened V by 4 bases and J by 2 bases, and 16 bases separated the two germline ends. The CDR3 DNA reads as TGTGCCAGCAGCTCCAATTCCCAGGGGACTGGAAACACCATATATTTT. This gives the protein CASSSNSQGTGNTIYF.

The chain couples TRBV19 to TRBJ2-1; 9 bases match TRBD2. The CDR3 spans 16 residues. Germline V gene lookup returns CDR1 LNHDA and CDR2 SQIVND (reference sequence). The junction had 8 bases not matched to a gene; V was cut back by 0 bases and J by 8 bases. The CDR3 loop reads CASSIDDSGRYDEQFF. Here the CDR3 DNA reads TGTGCCAGTAGTATAGACGATAGCGGGAGATACGATGAGCAGTTCTTC.

The rearrangement uses TRBV30 and TRBJ2-7, with TRBD2 matching over 7 bases. TRBJ2-5 matches the DNA end more closely, so the J call is doubtful. Germline assignment: CDR1 GTSNPN and CDR2 SVGIG (reference sequence). CDR3 length: 13 residues. The CDR3 reads CAYLWVAGETQYF. In nucleotides, the CDR3 is TGTGCCTACCTTTGGGTAGCGGGAGAGACCCAGTACTTC.

CDR3 protein: CASSGPLAQETQYF. The DNA for the CDR3 is TGTGCCAGCAGCGGCCCCCTAGCGCAAGAGACCCAGTACTTC. The genes are TRBV11-3 and TRBJ2-5; possibly TRBD2 for D (6 bases). This CDR3 comprises 14 residues. Germline loops: CDR1 SGHNT, CDR2 YENEEA. V was pared by 5 bases and J by 2 bases, with 12 bases between.

The chain combines TRBV6-1 with TRBJ1-5, with D uncertain. This CDR3 comprises 13 residues. The germline gives CDR1 MNHNS, CDR2 SASEGT. V was pared by 4 bases and J by 5 bases, with 9 bases between. CDR3 loop: CASSVIEHQPQHF. In DNA form, the CDR3 reads TGTGCCAGCAGTGTCATAGAGCATCAGCCCCAGCATTTT.

This chain links TRBV5-1 with TRBJ2-1, with TRBD2 identical over 7 bases. Trimming at V came to 4 bases and at J to 6 bases, leaving 7 bases not matched to a gene. This CDR3 contains 14 residues. Germline V gene lookup returns CDR1 SGHRS and CDR2 YFSETQ. The CDR3 sequence: CASSPREQPNEQFF. CDR3 in DNA: TGCGCCAGCAGCCCGCGGGAGCAGCCCAATGAGCAGTTCTTC. Filled out from reference TRBV5-1 and TRBJ2-1, the complete variable domain reads KAGVTQTPRYLIKTRGQQVTLSCSPISGHRSVSWYQQTPGQGLQFLFEYFSETQRNKGNFPGRFSGRQFSNSRSEMNVSTLELGDSALYLCASSPREQPNEQFFGPGTRLTVL.

The chain has TRBV18 and TRBJ2-1, with 8 bases identical to TRBD2. The CDR3 has 16 residues. Losses at the gene ends were 4 bases for V and 9 bases for J; bases not matched to a gene: 14. CDR1 is KGHSH, CDR2 LQKENI, per germline. The CDR3 sequence: CASSRSQSGSNVEQFF. The CDR3, as DNA: TGTGCCAGCTCACGTAGTCAAAGCGGGAGTAACGTTGAGCAGTTCTTC.

Here the CDR3 reads CASSVTSRRATGNEQFF. For the CDR3, the DNA is TGTGCCAGTAGTGTGACATCGCGGAGGGCGACGGGCAATGAGCAGTTCTTC. The gene calls are TRBV19 and TRBJ2-1; D is perhaps TRBD2 (6 bases). Germline V gene data show CDR1 as LNHDA and CDR2 as SQIVND (reference sequence). The CDR3 runs 17 residues. V lost 5 bases, J lost 6 bases, and 23 bases lay in between.

This chain links TRBV19 with TRBJ2-5, with TRBD2 identical over 15 bases. The germline V gene encodes CDR1 LNHDA and CDR2 SQIVND (reference sequence). The CDR3 totals 16 residues. J was trimmed by 0 bases and V by 9 bases; bases with no gene match: 5. The CDR3 sequence is CARPGTSGGYQETQYF. DNA for the CDR3: TGTGCCAGGCCCGGGACTAGCGGGGGGTACCAAGAGACCCAGTACTTC. Variable domain in full (rest from reference TRBV19 and TRBJ2-5): DGGITQSPKYLFRKEGQNVTLSCEQNLNHDAMYWYRQDPGQGLRLIYYSQIVNDFQKGDIAEGYSVSREKKESFPLTVTSAQKNPTAFYLCARPGTSGGYQETQYFGPGTRLLVL.